These 14 T cell receptor beta chains share one sample of origin, sequenced in a study of regulatory T cells in long-lasting Graves disease. Described time point: newly diagnosed GD, antithyroid drugs for less than 3 months. Researchers made the TCR library from RNA that was extracted from PBMCs. Relying on iRepertoire HTBI primers and Arm-PCR of CDR3 regions, the team built TCR beta libraries. A single record per CDR3 protein comes from TCRdb applying MiXCR to the multiplex PCR reads. Found here are roughly 410,000 distinct CDR3 sequences, about 15% of them singletons; the top ten hold approximately 8%. This same sample was also taken into another study, of T cells in Graves' hyperthyroidism and ophthalmopathy.

The sequencing here drew on peripheral blood mononuclear cells (PBMCs), taken at new diagnosis, from a patient treated with antithyroid drugs. The source is a woman in her thirties or forties with Graves disease.

The rearrangement uses TRBV10-1 and TRBJ2-1; 13 positions agree with TRBD2. V lost 3 bases and J lost 9; bases outside the gene matches: 11. Germline V gene data show CDR1 as WNHNN and CDR2 as SYGVQD (reference sequence). The CDR3 is 17 residues long. CDR3: CASSDHRTSGSIGEQFF. DNA of the CDR3: TGCGCCAGCAGTGACCACAGGACTAGCGGGAGTATTGGTGAGCAGTTCTTC.

The sample holds many counts of this clonotype. The chain couples TRBV6-1 to TRBJ2-5, with 7 bases aligning to TRBD2. The CDR3 has 17 residues. The germline V gene has CDR1 MNHNS and CDR2 SASEGT. V gave up 5 bases and J gave up 3 bases; unmatched junction bases: 15. CDR3 nucleotide sequence: TGTGCCAGCAGTAAAGGACTAGTTGTTCCCGGAGAAGAGACCCAGTACTTC. Translation gives CASSKGLVVPGEETQYF.

This clonotype was observed a handful of times. The genes are TRBV6-2 or TRBV6-3 and TRBJ2-1; either TRBD1 or TRBD2 may supply D (5 bases each). The V gene lost 3 bases and the J gene lost 10 bases, with 10 bases spanning the gap. Per the germline V gene, CDR1 is MNHEY and CDR2 is SVGEGT. The CDR3 has 12 residues. CDR3 in amino acids: CASSYPGTEQFF. The CDR3 bases are TGTGCCAGCAGTTATCCTGGGACGGAGCAGTTCTTC.

The chain employs TRBV7-2 and TRBJ1-5; TRBD1 might be the D (5 bases). Germline V gene lookup returns CDR1 SGHTA and CDR2 FQGNSA. V was pared by 5 bases and J by 2 bases, with 13 bases between. The CDR3 is 15 amino acids. CDR3 region: CASSLFTGGNQPQHF. Here the CDR3 DNA reads TGTGCCAGCAGCCTCTTTACAGGCGGCAATCAGCCCCAGCATTTT.

On this clonotype itself: This sequence may be a read error, since a much larger clone differs from it by one base. The DNA for the CDR3 is TGTACCAGCAGTTTAAAGACAGGGGGGTACAATGAGCAGTTCTTC. It translates to CTSSLKTGGYNEQFF. The chain couples TRBV27 to TRBJ2-1; TRBD1 agrees at 9 bases. Germline CDR1 is MNHEY and CDR2 is SMNVEV (reference sequence). The CDR3 length is 15 residues.

This clonotype came up many times. The chain links TRBV11-3 to TRBJ2-2, with 10 bases fitting TRBD2. Germline CDR1 reads SGHNT; CDR2 reads YENEEA. The CDR3 is 16 residues long. Unmatched junction bases numbered 6, after V lost 2 bases and J lost 6 bases. This chain's CDR3 is CASSLYKREGPGELFF. In DNA form, the CDR3 reads TGTGCCAGCAGCTTATACAAGCGGGAGGGCCCCGGGGAGCTGTTTTTT. The variable domain in full, completed from reference TRBV11-3 and TRBJ2-2, reads EAGVVQSPRYKIIEKKQPVAFWCNPISGHNTLYWYLQNLGQGPELLIRYENEEAVDDSQLPKDRFSAERLKGVDSTLKIQPAELGDSAVYLCASSLYKREGPGELFFGEGSRLTVL.

This clonotype was counted at least ten times. The chain links TRBV27 to TRBJ1-4; D not certain. The germline CDR1 and CDR2 sequences are MNHEY and SMNVEV (reference sequence). The V and J ends lost 3 bases and 3 bases respectively, with 8 bases between them. The CDR3 is 14 amino acids. In nucleotides, the CDR3 is TGTGCCAGCAGTTTCGGGGTTGCTAATGAAAAACTGTTTTTT. It encodes CASSFGVANEKLFF.

This clonotype was found many times. The chain has TRBV18 and TRBJ2-2; D not certain. V lost 4 bases to trimming and J lost 0 bases, with 9 bases between them. This CDR3 is built from 15 residues. Germline loops: CDR1 KGHSH, CDR2 LQKENI. The CDR3 is CASSRRTANTGELFF. The CDR3, as DNA: TGTGCCAGCTCACGGAGAACAGCGAACACCGGGGAGCTGTTTTTT.

The rearrangement links TRBV5-1 to TRBJ2-6; D is perhaps TRBD1 (6 bases). From germline, CDR1 is SGHRS and CDR2 YFSETQ. This CDR3 is 16 amino acids long. Trimming stripped 0 bases from V and 0 bases from J, with 7 bases between. CDR3 sequence reads: CASSLGGHSGANVLTF. In nucleotides, the CDR3 is TGCGCCAGCAGCTTGGGGGGACACTCTGGGGCCAACGTCCTGACTTTC.

This clonotype was recorded many times. This chain uses TRBV6-2 or TRBV6-3 with TRBJ2-2, with TRBD1 matching 8 bases. J was trimmed by 6 bases and V by 7 bases; bases with no gene match: 10. The germline V gene has CDR1 MNHEY and CDR2 SVGEGT. CDR3 length: 15 residues. CDR3 bases: TGTGCCAGCACCTCCAGCAGGGGGCCCCCCGGGGAGCTGTTTTTT. It encodes CASTSSRGPPGELFF.

The chain employs TRBV3-1 and TRBJ2-5, with no clear D. The CDR3 is 12 amino acids. Per the germline V gene, CDR1 is LGHDT and CDR2 is YNNKEL (reference sequence). The V end lost 4 bases, the J end lost 7 bases, and 10 bases lay between the germline ends. This CDR3 is CASSRQWGTQYF. The CDR3 bases are TGTGCCAGCAGCCGCCAATGGGGGACCCAGTACTTC.

The rearrangement joins TRBV7-9 to TRBJ2-7; D gene unclear. The CDR3 sequence is 14 residues long. V shed 1 base and J shed 3 bases, with 10 bases lying between them. Per germline, CDR1 SEHNR and CDR2 FQNEAQ (reference sequence). CDR3 nucleotides: TGTGCCAGCAGCTTAGATACAGAGGTCTACGAGCAGTACTTC. Protein: CASSLDTEVYEQYF.

The chain joins TRBV2 to TRBJ2-1; 11 bases line up with TRBD2. V was pared by 6 bases and J by 9 bases, with 16 bases of the junction left unmatched. The germline CDR1 and CDR2 sequences are SNHLY and FYNNEI. The CDR3 contains 17 residues. CDR3 residues: CASRGIAGGPGVGEQFF. The DNA of the CDR3 is TGTGCCAGCAGAGGGATAGCGGGAGGGCCGGGGGTGGGTGAGCAGTTCTTC.

This clonotype was seen at least ten times. V usage is TRBV20-1 and J usage is TRBJ1-1; TRBD1 might be the D (6 bases). Between the trimmed V and J ends, which lost 5 bases and 5 bases, there was a span of 15 bases. This CDR3 comprises 13 residues. CDR1 is DFQATT, CDR2 SNEGSKA, per germline (reference sequence). Here the CDR3 reads CSAPGGGPTEAFF. CDR3 DNA sequence: TGCAGTGCTCCAGGCGGGGGGCCGACTGAAGCTTTCTTT.